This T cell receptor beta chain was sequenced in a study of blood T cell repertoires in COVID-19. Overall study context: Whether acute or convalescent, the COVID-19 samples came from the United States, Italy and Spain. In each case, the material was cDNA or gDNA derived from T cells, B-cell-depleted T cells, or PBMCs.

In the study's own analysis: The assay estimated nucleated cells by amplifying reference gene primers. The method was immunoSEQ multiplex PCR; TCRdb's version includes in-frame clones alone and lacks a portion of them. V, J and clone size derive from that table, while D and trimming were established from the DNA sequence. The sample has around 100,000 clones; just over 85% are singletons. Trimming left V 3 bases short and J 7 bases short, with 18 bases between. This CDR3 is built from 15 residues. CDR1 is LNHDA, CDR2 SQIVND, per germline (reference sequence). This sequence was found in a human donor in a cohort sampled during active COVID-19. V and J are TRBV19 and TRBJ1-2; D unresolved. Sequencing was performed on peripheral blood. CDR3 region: CASSMGSVRSAGYTF. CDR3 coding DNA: TGTGCCAGTAGTATGGGCTCAGTCAGATCGGCTGGCTACACCTTC.